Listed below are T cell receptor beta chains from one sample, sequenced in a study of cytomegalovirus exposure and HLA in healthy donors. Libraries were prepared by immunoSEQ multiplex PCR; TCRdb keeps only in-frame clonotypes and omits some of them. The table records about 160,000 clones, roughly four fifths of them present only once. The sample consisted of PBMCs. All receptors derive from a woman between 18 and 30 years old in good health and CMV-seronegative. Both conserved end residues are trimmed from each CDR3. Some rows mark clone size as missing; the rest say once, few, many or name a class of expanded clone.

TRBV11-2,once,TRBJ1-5,ASSFGQGDQPQH
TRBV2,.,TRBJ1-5,ASNSQGSNQPQH
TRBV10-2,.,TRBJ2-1,AISRVASGREVNEQF
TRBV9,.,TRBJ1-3,ASSRGARVEGNTIY
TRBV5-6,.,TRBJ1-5,ASSFGTGNQPQH
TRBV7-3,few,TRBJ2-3,ASSLMSWRGGLATQY
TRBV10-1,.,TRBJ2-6,ASQASGANVLT
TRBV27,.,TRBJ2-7,ASSPGQAAYEQY
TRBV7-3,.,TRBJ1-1,ASSLGQGAEAF
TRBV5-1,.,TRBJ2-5,ASSLIPGGQETQY
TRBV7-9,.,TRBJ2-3,ASSFQGATDTQY
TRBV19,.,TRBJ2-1,ASPGDCSSLF
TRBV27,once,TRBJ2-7,ASSLSVRGHYEQY
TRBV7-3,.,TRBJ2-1,ASSLGGENEQF
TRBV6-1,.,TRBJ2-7,ASSATDYEQY